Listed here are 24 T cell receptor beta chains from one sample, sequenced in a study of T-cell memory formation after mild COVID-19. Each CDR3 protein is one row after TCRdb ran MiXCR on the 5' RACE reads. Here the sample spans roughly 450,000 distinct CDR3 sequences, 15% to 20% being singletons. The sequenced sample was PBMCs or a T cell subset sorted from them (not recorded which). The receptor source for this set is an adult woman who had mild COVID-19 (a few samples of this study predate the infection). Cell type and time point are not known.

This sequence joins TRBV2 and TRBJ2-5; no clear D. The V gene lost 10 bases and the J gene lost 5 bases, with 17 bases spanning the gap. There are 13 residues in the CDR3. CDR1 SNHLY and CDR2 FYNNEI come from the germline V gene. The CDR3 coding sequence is TGTGCCATCCACGGGTTGACGAGGGAGACCCAGTACTTC. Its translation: CAIHGLTRETQYF.

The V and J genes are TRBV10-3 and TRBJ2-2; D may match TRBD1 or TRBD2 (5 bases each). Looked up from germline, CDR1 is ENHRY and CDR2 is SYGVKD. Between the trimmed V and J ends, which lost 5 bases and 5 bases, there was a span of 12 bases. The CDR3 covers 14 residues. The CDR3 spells CAISPGTPTGELFF. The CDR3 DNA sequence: TGTGCCATCAGTCCCGGGACCCCGACCGGGGAGCTGTTTTTT.

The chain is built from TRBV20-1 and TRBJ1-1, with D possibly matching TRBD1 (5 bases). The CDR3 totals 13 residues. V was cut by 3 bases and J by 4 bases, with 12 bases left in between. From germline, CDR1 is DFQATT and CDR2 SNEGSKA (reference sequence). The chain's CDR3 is CSASKGLGTEAFF. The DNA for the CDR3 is TGCAGTGCTAGTAAGGGACTGGGCACTGAAGCTTTCTTT.

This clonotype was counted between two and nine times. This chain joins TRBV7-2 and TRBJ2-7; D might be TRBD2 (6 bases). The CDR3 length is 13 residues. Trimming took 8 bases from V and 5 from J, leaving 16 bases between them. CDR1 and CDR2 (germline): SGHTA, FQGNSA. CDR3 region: CASYRDSPNEQYF. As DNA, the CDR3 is TGTGCCAGCTACCGGGACTCCCCCAACGAGCAGTACTTC.

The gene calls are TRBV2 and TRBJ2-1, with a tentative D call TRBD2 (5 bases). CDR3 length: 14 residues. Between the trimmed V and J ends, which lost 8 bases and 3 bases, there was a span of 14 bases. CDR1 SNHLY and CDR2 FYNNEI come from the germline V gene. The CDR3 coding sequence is TGTGCCAGCGCCCCCCGGGGATTCTACAATGAGCAGTTCTTC. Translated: CASAPRGFYNEQFF.

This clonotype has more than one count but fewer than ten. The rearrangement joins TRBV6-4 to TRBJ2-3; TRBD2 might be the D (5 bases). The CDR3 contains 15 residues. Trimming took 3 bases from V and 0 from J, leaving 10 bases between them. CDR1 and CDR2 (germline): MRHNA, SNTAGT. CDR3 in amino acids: CASSEGGGSTDTQYF. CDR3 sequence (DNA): TGTGCCAGCAGTGAAGGAGGCGGTAGCACAGATACGCAGTATTTT.

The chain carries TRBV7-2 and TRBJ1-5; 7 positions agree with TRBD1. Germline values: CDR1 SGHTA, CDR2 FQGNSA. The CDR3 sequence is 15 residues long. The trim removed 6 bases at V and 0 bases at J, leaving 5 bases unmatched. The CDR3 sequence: CASSYRGYSNQPQHF. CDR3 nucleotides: TGTGCCAGCAGTTACAGGGGATATAGCAATCAGCCCCAGCATTTT.

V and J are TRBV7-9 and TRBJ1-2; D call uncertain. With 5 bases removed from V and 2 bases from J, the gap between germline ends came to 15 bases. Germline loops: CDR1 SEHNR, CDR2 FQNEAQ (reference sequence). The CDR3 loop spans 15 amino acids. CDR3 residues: CASSPPHSRNYGYTF. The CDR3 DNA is TGTGCCAGCAGCCCCCCCCACAGTCGAAACTATGGCTACACCTTC.

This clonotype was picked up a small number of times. The CDR3 spells CAWSVGAGPRDIQYF. Here the CDR3 DNA reads TGTGCCTGGAGTGTAGGGGCGGGGCCCCGGGACATTCAGTACTTC. The genes are TRBV30 and TRBJ2-4; D is perhaps TRBD2 (6 bases). The CDR3 length is 15 residues. Trimming removed 0 bases at V and 8 bases at J, with 17 bases between. Germline assignment: CDR1 GTSNPN and CDR2 SVGIG (reference sequence).

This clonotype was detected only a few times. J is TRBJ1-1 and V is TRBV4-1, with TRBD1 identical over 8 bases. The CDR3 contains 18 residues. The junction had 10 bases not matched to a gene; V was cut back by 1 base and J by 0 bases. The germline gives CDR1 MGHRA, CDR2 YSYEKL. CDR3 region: CASSQVRGQGNMNTEAFF. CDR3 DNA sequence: TGCGCCAGCAGCCAAGTACGAGGACAGGGCAACATGAACACTGAAGCTTTCTTT.

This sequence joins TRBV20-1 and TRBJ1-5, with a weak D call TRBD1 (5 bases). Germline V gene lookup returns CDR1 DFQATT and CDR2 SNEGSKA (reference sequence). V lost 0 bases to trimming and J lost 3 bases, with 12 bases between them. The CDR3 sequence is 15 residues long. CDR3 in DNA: TGCAGTGCTAGAGACCCGGGGGGGGTCAATCAGCCCCAGCATTTT. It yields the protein CSARDPGGVNQPQHF.

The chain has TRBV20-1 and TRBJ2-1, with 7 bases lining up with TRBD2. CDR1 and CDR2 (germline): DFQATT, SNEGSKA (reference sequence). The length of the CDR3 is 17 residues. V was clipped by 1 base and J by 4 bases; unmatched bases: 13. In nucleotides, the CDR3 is TGCAGTGCTAGAGGGGGGGGAATGAGGGTAGGGTACAATGAGCAGTTCTTC. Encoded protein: CSARGGGMRVGYNEQFF.

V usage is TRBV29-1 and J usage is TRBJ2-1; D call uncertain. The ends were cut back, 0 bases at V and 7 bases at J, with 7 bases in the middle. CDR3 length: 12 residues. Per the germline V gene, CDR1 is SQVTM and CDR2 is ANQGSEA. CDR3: CSVEEEINEQFF. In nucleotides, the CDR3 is TGCAGCGTTGAAGAGGAGATTAATGAGCAGTTCTTC.

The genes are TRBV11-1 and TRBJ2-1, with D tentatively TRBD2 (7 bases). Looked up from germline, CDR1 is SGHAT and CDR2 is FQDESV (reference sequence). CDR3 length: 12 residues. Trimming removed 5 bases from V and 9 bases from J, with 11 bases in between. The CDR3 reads CASSKGGGEQFF. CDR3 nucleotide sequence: TGTGCCAGCAGCAAAGGGGGGGGTGAGCAGTTCTTC.

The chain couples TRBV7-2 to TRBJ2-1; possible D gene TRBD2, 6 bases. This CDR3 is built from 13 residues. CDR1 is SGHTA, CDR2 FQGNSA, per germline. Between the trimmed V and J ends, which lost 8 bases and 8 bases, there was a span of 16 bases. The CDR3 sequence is CASGRLGVDEQFF. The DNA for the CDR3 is TGTGCCAGCGGCCGACTAGGTGTGGATGAGCAGTTCTTC.

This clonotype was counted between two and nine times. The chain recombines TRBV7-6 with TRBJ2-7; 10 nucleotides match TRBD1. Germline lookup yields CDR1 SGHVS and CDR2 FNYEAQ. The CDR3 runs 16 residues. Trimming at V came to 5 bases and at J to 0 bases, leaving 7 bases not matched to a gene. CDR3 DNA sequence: TGTGCCAGCAGCCAGACAGGGGGCCTGAGCTCCTACGAGCAGTACTTC. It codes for CASSQTGGLSSYEQYF.

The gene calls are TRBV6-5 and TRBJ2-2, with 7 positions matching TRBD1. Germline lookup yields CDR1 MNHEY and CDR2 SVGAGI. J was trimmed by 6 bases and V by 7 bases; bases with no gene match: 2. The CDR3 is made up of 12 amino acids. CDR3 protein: CASKQGAGELFF. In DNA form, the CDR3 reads TGTGCCAGCAAGCAGGGGGCCGGGGAGCTGTTTTTT.

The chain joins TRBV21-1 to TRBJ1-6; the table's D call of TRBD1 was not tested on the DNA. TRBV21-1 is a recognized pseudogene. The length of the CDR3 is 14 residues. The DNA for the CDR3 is TGTGCCAGCAGCAGGGAGAGGGAAAATTCACCCCTCCACTTT. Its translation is CASSRERENSPLHF.

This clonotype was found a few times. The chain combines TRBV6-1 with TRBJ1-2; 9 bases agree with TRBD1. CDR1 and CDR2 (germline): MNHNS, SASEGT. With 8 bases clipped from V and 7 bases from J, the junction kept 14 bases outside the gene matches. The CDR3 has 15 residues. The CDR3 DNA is TGTGCCAGCCTAGAGACAGGACAGGGGATGAGTGGCTACACCTTC. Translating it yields CASLETGQGMSGYTF.

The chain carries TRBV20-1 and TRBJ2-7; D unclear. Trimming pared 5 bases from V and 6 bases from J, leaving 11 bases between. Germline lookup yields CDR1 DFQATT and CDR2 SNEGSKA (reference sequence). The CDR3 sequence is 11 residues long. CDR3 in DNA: TGCAGTGCTGAGGACGGAAGCGAGCAGTACTTC. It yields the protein CSAEDGSEQYF.

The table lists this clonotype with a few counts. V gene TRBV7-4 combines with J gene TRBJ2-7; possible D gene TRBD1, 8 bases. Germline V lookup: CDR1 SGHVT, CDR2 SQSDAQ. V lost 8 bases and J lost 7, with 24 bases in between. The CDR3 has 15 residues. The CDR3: CASATLLYRGGEQYF. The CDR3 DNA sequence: TGTGCCAGCGCTACCCTTCTATACAGGGGGGGAGAGCAGTACTTC.

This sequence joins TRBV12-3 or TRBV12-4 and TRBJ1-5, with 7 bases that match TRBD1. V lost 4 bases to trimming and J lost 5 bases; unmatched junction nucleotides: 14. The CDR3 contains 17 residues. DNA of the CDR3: TGTGCCAGCAGTTCCCGGGGAGGGGGCAATCGTTATCAGCCCCAGCATTTT. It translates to CASSSRGGGNRYQPQHF.

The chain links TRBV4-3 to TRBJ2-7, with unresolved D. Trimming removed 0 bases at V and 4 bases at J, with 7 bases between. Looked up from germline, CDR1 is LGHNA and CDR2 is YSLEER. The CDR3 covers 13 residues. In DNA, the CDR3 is TGCGCCAGCAGCCAAGATACCAAGTACGAGCAGTACTTC. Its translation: CASSQDTKYEQYF.

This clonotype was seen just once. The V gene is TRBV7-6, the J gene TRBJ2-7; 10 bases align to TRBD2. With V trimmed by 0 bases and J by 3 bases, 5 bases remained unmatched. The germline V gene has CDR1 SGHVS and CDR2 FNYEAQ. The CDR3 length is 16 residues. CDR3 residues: CASSLATSGAYYEQYF. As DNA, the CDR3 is TGTGCCAGCAGCTTAGCCACTAGCGGGGCTTACTACGAGCAGTACTTC.